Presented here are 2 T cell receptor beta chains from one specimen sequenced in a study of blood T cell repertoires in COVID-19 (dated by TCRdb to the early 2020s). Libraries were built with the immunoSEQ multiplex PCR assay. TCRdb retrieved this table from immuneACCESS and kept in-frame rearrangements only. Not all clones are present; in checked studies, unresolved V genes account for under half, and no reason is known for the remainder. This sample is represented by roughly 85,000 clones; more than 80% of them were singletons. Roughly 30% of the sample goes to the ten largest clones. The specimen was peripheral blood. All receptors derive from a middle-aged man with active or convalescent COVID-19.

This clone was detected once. The chain's CDR3 is CASSQGAGIGTDTQYF. The DNA of the CDR3 is TGCGCCAGCAGCCAAGGAGCAGGGATCGGCACAGATACGCAGTATTTT. The chain links TRBV4-1 to TRBJ2-3, with a tentative D call TRBD1 (5 bases). The CDR3 is 16 amino acids. V gave up 1 base and J gave up 1 base, with 12 bases separating them. The germline V gene encodes CDR1 MGHRA and CDR2 YSYEKL.

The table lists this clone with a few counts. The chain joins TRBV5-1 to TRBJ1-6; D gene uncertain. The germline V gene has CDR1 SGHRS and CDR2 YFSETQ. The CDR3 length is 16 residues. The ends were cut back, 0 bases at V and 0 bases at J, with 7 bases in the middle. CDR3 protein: CASSLAGSSYNSPLHF. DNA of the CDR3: TGCGCCAGCAGCTTGGCCGGGAGCTCCTATAATTCACCCCTCCACTTT.